The rows below give T cell receptor beta chains drawn from one sample of a study of blood T cell repertoires in COVID-19. The method was immunoSEQ multiplex PCR; TCRdb's version includes in-frame clones alone and lacks a portion of them. The sample lists about 81,000 clones; approximately 85% were seen once. Sequenced input: peripheral blood. The receptors derive from a man in his 70s with acute or convalescent COVID-19. Each CDR3 is given with its conserved first and last residue. A D gene is named only where the DNA matches it firmly. Not all rows give a size; the values are once, few, many and, for expanded clones, a class.

J	D	V	size	CDR3	DNA
TRBJ2-7	TRBD2	TRBV5-1	-	CASSLGGGEGLTYEQYF	TGCGCCAGCAGCTTGGGCGGGGGAGAGGGATTAACCTACGAGCAGTACTTC
TRBJ1-5	-	TRBV6-6	-	CASSYGGSNQPQHF	TGTGCCAGCAGTTACGGGGGGAGCAATCAGCCCCAGCATTTT
TRBJ2-4	-	TRBV4-1	-	CASSVTGLAKNIQYF	TGCGCCAGCAGCGTAACGGGACTAGCCAAAAACATTCAGTACTTC
TRBJ1-6	-	TRBV19	-	CASGDTLGSPLHF	TGTGCCAGCGGGGACACCCTCGGGTCACCCCTCCACTTT
TRBJ1-6	-	TRBV2	-	CASMSGTAGSPLHF	TGTGCCAGCATGTCGGGTACGGCCGGTTCACCCCTCCACTTT
TRBJ2-1	TRBD2	TRBV11-2	once	CASSSRTSGSVISYNEQFF	TGTGCCAGCAGCTCCCGGACTAGCGGGAGCGTCATATCCTACAATGAGCAGTTCTTC
TRBJ2-5	-	TRBV30	-	CAYGGRLETQYF	TGTGCCTACGGGGGGCGGCTAGAGACCCAGTACTTC
TRBJ2-1	TRBD2	TRBV7-9	few	CASSLIAGHYNEQFF	TGTGCCAGCAGCTTAATAGCGGGACACTACAATGAGCAGTTCTTC
TRBJ1-2	TRBD1	TRBV28	-	CASSVDRAGGYTF	TGTGCCAGCAGTGTAGACAGGGCCGGGGGCTACACCTTC
TRBJ1-2	-	TRBV6-1	-	CASSEAGGYGYTF	TGTGCCAGCAGTGAAGCAGGGGGCTATGGCTACACCTTC
TRBJ1-5	TRBD1	TRBV14	-	CASSQGTGIDQPQHF	TGTGCCAGCAGCCAAGGGACAGGGATCGATCAGCCCCAGCATTTT
TRBJ1-1	-	TRBV19	-	CASSIFGRQNTEAFF	TGTGCCAGTAGTATATTTGGTCGACAGAACACTGAAGCTTTCTTT
TRBJ1-5	-	TRBV11-2	-	CASSPGRGSDNQPQHF	TGTGCCAGCAGTCCGGGGAGGGGTAGCGACAATCAGCCCCAGCATTTT
TRBJ1-1	-	TRBV20-1	-	CRPQGGTEAFF	TGCAGGCCACAGGGTGGGACTGAAGCTTTCTTT
TRBJ1-5	TRBD1	TRBV28	-	CASNVGTGTASNQPQHF	TGTGCCAGCAACGTCGGGACAGGGACGGCAAGCAATCAGCCCCAGCATTTT
TRBJ1-6	-	TRBV5-1	-	CASSLTRNSPLHF	TGCGCCAGCAGCTTGACGCGGAATTCACCCCTCCACTTT
TRBJ1-3	-	TRBV2	-	CASRQVYSGNTIYF	TGTGCCAGTCGACAGGTTTACTCTGGAAACACCATATATTTT
TRBJ1-2	-	TRBV11-2	-	CASRSWGRTNYGYTF	TGTGCCAGCAGGTCCTGGGGCCGCACTAACTATGGCTACACCTTC
TRBJ2-4	-	TRBV28	few	CASSYRRSLAKNIQYF	TGTGCCAGCAGTTACCGGCGGTCCTTAGCCAAAAACATTCAGTACTTC
TRBJ1-6	-	TRBV11-3	-	CASTHTWRRKYSPLHF	TGTGCCAGCACACACACATGGAGGAGAAAGTATTCACCCCTCCACTTT
TRBJ2-1	TRBD2	TRBV30	-	CAWSTGLAGSNEQFF	TGTGCCTGGAGTACCGGACTAGCGGGTAGCAATGAGCAGTTCTTC
TRBJ1-2	-	TRBV28	-	CASSGSPSFYGYTF	TGTGCCAGCAGTGGGAGCCCGTCGTTCTATGGCTACACCTTC
TRBJ1-6	-	TRBV28	-	CASSLSVVQSPLHF	TGTGCCAGCAGTTTAAGTGTAGTTCAATCACCCCTCCACTTT
TRBJ1-2	TRBD1	TRBV5-1	-	CASSPAGQGEGYTF	TGCGCCAGCAGCCCGGCCGGACAGGGGGAAGGCTACACCTTC
TRBJ1-2	-	TRBV11-2	-	CASSLDRGGDGYTF	TGTGCCAGCAGCTTAGACAGGGGTGGGGATGGCTACACCTTC
TRBJ2-1	TRBD2	TRBV19	few	CASSPPSGRGSYNEQFF	TGTGCCAGTAGTCCCCCCAGCGGGAGAGGTTCCTACAATGAGCAGTTCTTC
TRBJ2-1	TRBD1	TRBV18	once	CASSPPNTGGDEQFF	TGTGCCAGCTCACCACCGAACACAGGGGGCGATGAGCAGTTCTTC
TRBJ1-5	TRBD1	TRBV2	-	CASSRDRVHFNQPQHF	TGTGCCAGCAGCCGGGACAGGGTCCATTTCAATCAGCCCCAGCATTTT
TRBJ2-7	-	TRBV7-9	-	CASSLMTTYEQYF	TGTGCCAGCAGCTTAATGACAACCTACGAGCAGTACTTC
TRBJ1-2	TRBD1	TRBV2	-	CASRDTGGNYGYTF	TGTGCCAGCAGAGACACAGGGGGCAACTATGGCTACACCTTC
TRBJ1-5	-	TRBV2	-	CASSDRGQPQHF	TGTGCCAGCAGTGATCGGGGTCAGCCCCAGCATTTT
TRBJ1-3	TRBD1	TRBV7-2	once	CASSSDRLSGNTIYF	TGTGCCAGCAGCTCGGACAGGCTCTCTGGAAACACCATATATTTT
TRBJ1-5	TRBD1	TRBV15	few	CATSSGTASNQPQHF	TGTGCCACCAGCTCCGGGACAGCCAGCAATCAGCCCCAGCATTTT
TRBJ1-3	-	TRBV11-2	-	CASSLDDRRAGNTIYF	TGTGCCAGCAGCTTAGATGACAGGCGAGCTGGAAACACCATATATTTT
TRBJ2-1	-	TRBV5-1	-	CASSVGLLNEQFF	TGCGCCAGCAGCGTCGGACTACTTAATGAGCAGTTCTTC
TRBJ2-3	TRBD2	TRBV18	-	CASSRLPLAGGNTDTQYF	TGTGCCAGCTCACGACTTCCTCTGGCGGGGGGGAACACAGATACGCAGTATTTT
TRBJ2-6	-	TRBV4-3	-	CASSQEAVDSGANVLTF	TGCGCCAGCAGCCAAGAAGCGGTCGACTCTGGGGCCAACGTCCTGACTTTC
TRBJ1-1	-	TRBV25-1	-	CASRLAGVWTEAFF	TGTGCCAGCAGGCTGGCGGGGGTATGGACTGAAGCTTTCTTT
TRBJ1-1	-	TRBV14	-	CASSQVGGRTEAFF	TGTGCCAGCAGCCAAGTCGGGGGGCGAACTGAAGCTTTCTTT
TRBJ2-7	TRBD2	TRBV5-5	-	CASSSVAGGSYEQYF	TGTGCCAGCAGCTCAGTGGCGGGAGGCAGTTACGAGCAGTACTTC
TRBJ2-3	-	TRBV24-1	-	CATSALGIGTDTQYF	TGTGCCACCAGTGCGCTAGGTATAGGCACAGATACGCAGTATTTT
TRBJ1-1	TRBD1	TRBV6-5	-	CASRAGGIGYAEAFF	TGTGCCAGCCGGGCAGGGGGCATCGGCTATGCTGAAGCTTTCTTT
TRBJ2-3	TRBD1	TRBV27	-	CASSRDRAADTQYF	TGTGCCAGCAGTCGAGACAGGGCTGCAGATACGCAGTATTTT
TRBJ1-5	TRBD1	TRBV20-1	-	CSASLGTANQPQHF	TGCAGTGCTAGTCTCGGGACAGCGAATCAGCCCCAGCATTTT
TRBJ1-4	TRBD1	TRBV7-2	-	CASRRQGARGEKLFF	TGTGCCAGCAGACGTCAGGGGGCGAGGGGTGAAAAACTGTTTTTT
TRBJ2-1	TRBD2	TRBV25-1	-	CASSAPLGLAGGQDEQFF	TGTGCCAGCAGTGCGCCCCTGGGACTAGCGGGGGGGCAGGATGAGCAGTTCTTC
TRBJ1-2	TRBD1	TRBV2	-	CASTTNLRTGYGYTF	TGTGCCAGCACCACTAACCTCCGGACAGGGTATGGCTACACCTTC
TRBJ2-3	TRBD2	TRBV5-1	-	CASSPGTSGSTDTQYF	TGCGCCAGCAGCCCCGGGACTAGCGGGAGCACAGATACGCAGTATTTT
TRBJ2-7	-	TRBV7-2	-	CASSLPGDNEQYF	TGTGCCAGCAGCTTACCAGGGGACAACGAGCAGTACTTC
TRBJ2-1	TRBD2	TRBV27	-	CASSLFGGSAYNEQFF	TGTGCCAGCAGTTTATTCGGGGGGTCTGCCTACAATGAGCAGTTCTTC
TRBJ1-3	-	TRBV25-1	-	CASTDDYVNIIYF	TGTGCCAGCACCGATGACTACGTCAATATCATATATTTT
TRBJ1-3	-	TRBV6-6	-	CASSSSGGGNTIYF	TGTGCCAGCAGTTCAAGTGGGGGGGGCAACACCATATATTTT
TRBJ2-2	-	TRBV5-5	-	CASSSYSGLTGELFF	TGTGCCAGCAGCTCCTACTCAGGGTTGACCGGGGAGCTGTTTTTT
TRBJ1-4	TRBD1	TRBV5-5	-	CASSGTGNEKLFF	TGTGCCAGCAGCGGGACAGGGAACGAAAAACTGTTTTTT
TRBJ1-5	TRBD1	TRBV6-5	-	CASRDRGNQPQHF	TGTGCCAGCAGGGACAGGGGGAATCAGCCCCAGCATTTT